The present T cell receptor (beta chain) was sequenced within a study of yellow fever vaccine responses in identical twins. Findings and caveats of the study: Twins reportedly appeared to share part of their vaccine T cell response while keeping part individual.

A single record per CDR3 protein comes from TCRdb applying MiXCR to the RT-PCR reads. The sample holds about 2,400 distinct CDR3 sequences; 70% to 85% are singletons and the top ten take 5% to 6%. Comment on this clonotype: Antigen unknown.

This TCR was sampled from a woman between 18 and 29 years old who received the yellow fever vaccine. Sample: T cells from blood (PBMCs), unsorted or a sorted subset (not recorded which), taken before or after yellow fever vaccination (not recorded which).

This CDR3 reads CASSYDGANLNYGYTF. The CDR3 nucleotides read TGTGCCAGCAGTTACGACGGAGCCAACCTTAACTATGGCTACACCTTC. V usage is TRBV6-5 and J usage is TRBJ1-2; D unclear. CDR3 length: 16 residues. V lost 2 bases to trimming and J lost 1 base, with 14 bases between them. Germline values: CDR1 MNHEY, CDR2 SVGAGI.